Following are 20 T cell receptor beta chains from one sample sequenced in a study of cytomegalovirus exposure and HLA in healthy donors. The PCR was carried out with 60 Vbeta primers and 13 Jbeta primers. Assay used: immunoSEQ multiplex PCR; TCRdb lists only in-frame clones, some missing. The table records 100,000 to 150,000 clones, about 74% of them present only once. Sequencing was carried out using PBMCs. These receptors were obtained from a woman in her sixties in good health and CMV-seronegative.

This chain links TRBV4-2 with TRBJ2-1, with 7 bases aligning to TRBD2. The germline V gene has CDR1 LGHNA and CDR2 YNFKEQ. The CDR3 has 17 residues. The V segment lost 1 base and the J segment 5 bases; nucleotides outside the gene matches: 11. CDR3 sequence (DNA): TGTGCCAGCAGCCAAGGCGCTAGCGGTAGAGGGCACAATGAGCAGTTCTTC. Translation: CASSQGASGRGHNEQFF.

On this clone: One end of the junction is discordant with germline, which a read error may explain. The chain is built from TRBV28 and TRBJ2-1; D possibly corresponds to TRBD2 (5 bases). The CDR3 contains 15 residues. Germline CDR1 reads MDHEN; CDR2 reads SYDVKM. The CDR3 loop reads CATSSAPGTYNEQFF. CDR3 coding DNA: TGTGCCACCAGTTCGGCCCCCGGGACCTACAATGAGCAGTTCTTC.

The V gene is TRBV5-1, the J gene TRBJ1-1; the match to TRBD1 covers 7 bases. The ends lost 6 bases at V and 2 bases at J; junction bases unmatched: 7. This CDR3 is built from 14 residues. Germline V gene sequence: CDR1 SGHRS, CDR2 YFSETQ. CDR3 protein: CASNRQGSNTEAFF. The CDR3 nucleotides read TGCGCCAGCAACCGACAGGGTTCTAACACTGAAGCTTTCTTT.

V is TRBV5-1 and J is TRBJ2-5; 12 bases fit TRBD2. The J call is doubtful: the DNA matches TRBJ2-7 better. The CDR3 totals 16 residues. Germline CDR1 and CDR2: SGHRS and YFSETQ. The CDR3 spells CASSLAVGLAGFEQYF. The CDR3 DNA is TGCGCCAGCAGCTTGGCCGTCGGACTAGCGGGGTTCGAGCAGTACTTC.

In this sample, this clone turned up a few times. The chain combines TRBV11-2 with TRBJ2-5; 10 positions match TRBD2. CDR1 is SGHAT, CDR2 FQNNGV, per germline. V shed 5 bases and J 0 bases; nucleotides not matched to a gene: 3. This CDR3 region has 15 residues. CDR3 sequence reads: CASSPLAGDQETQYF. CDR3 DNA sequence: TGTGCCAGCAGCCCTCTAGCGGGGGACCAAGAGACCCAGTACTTC.

The rearrangement links TRBV2 to TRBJ1-1; no firm D call. The germline V gene encodes CDR1 SNHLY and CDR2 FYNNEI. Trimming took off 3 bases at V and 8 bases at J, with 16 bases between the two ends. CDR3 length: 14 amino acids. This CDR3 is CASSDPLPQNEAFF. The CDR3 region has the DNA TGTGCCAGCAGTGATCCCCTTCCCCAGAACGAAGCTTTCTTT. Together with reference TRBV2 and TRBJ1-1, the CDR3 gives the full variable domain: EPEVTQTPSHQVTQMGQEVILRCVPISNHLYFYWYRQILGQKVEFLVSFYNNEISEKSEIFDDQFSVERPDGSNFTLKIRSTKLEDSAMYFCASSDPLPQNEAFFGQGTRLTVV.

The V gene is TRBV11-2, the J gene TRBJ2-1, with D possibly matching TRBD2 (6 bases). CDR3 length: 15 residues. The germline V gene encodes CDR1 SGHAT and CDR2 FQNNGV. Trimming took 1 base from V and 8 from J, leaving 15 bases between them. The CDR3 loop reads CASSLGSGEWHEQFF. The CDR3, as DNA: TGTGCCAGCAGCTTAGGTTCGGGAGAGTGGCATGAGCAGTTCTTC. Filled out from reference TRBV11-2 and TRBJ2-1, the complete variable domain reads EAGVAQSPRYKIIEKRQSVAFWCNPISGHATLYWYQQILGQGPKLLIQFQNNGVVDDSQLPKDRFSAERLKGVDSTLKIQPAKLEDSAVYLCASSLGSGEWHEQFFGPGTRLTVL.

The sample holds a few counts of this clone. The chain employs TRBV7-3 and TRBJ2-2; D remains ambiguous. Germline V gene sequence: CDR1 SGHTA, CDR2 FQGTGA. V was trimmed by 4 bases and J by 1 base, leaving 13 bases between them. The CDR3 loop spans 16 amino acids. The CDR3 bases are TGTGCCAGCAGCTCAAATCCCAGGTTGAACACCGGGGAGCTGTTTTTT. This translates into CASSSNPRLNTGELFF. Using reference TRBV7-3 and TRBJ2-2 for the parts outside the CDR3, the full variable domain is GAGVSQTPSNKVTEKGKYVELRCDPISGHTALYWYRQSLGQGPEFLIYFQGTGAADDSGLPNDRFFAVRPEGSVSTLKIQRTERGDSAVYLCASSSNPRLNTGELFFGEGSRLTVL.

J is TRBJ2-7 and V is TRBV4-1, with TRBD2 identical over 9 bases. Germline V lookup: CDR1 MGHRA, CDR2 YSYEKL. This CDR3 region has 19 residues. V was clipped by 2 bases and J by 0 bases; unmatched bases: 14. The CDR3 nucleotides are TGCGCCAGCAGCCAATCGGGACTAGCAAGGGGGTCGAGCTCCTACGAGCAGTACTTC. Amino acids: CASSQSGLARGSSSYEQYF.

The gene calls are TRBV27 and TRBJ2-5; the D gene is possibly TRBD2 (7 bases). The CDR3 covers 13 residues. Trimming took 2 bases from V and 7 from J, leaving 11 bases between them. Germline CDR1 reads MNHEY; CDR2 reads SMNVEV (reference sequence). CDR3 loop: CASSLRGGGTQYF. The CDR3 DNA reads TGTGCCAGCAGTTTAAGGGGAGGGGGGACCCAGTACTTC.

The V call is TRBV2, the J call TRBJ1-2; tentative D call: TRBD1 (6 bases). Germline assignment: CDR1 SNHLY and CDR2 FYNNEI. The CDR3 contains 13 residues. V lost 7 bases to trimming and J lost 7 bases, with 16 bases between them. The CDR3 DNA reads as TGTGCCAGCACCCCGACAGGTGTCTCTGGCTACACCTTC. It specifies CASTPTGVSGYTF.

The chain uses TRBV28 and TRBJ2-7; no clear D gene. Germline V CDR1 and CDR2: MDHEN, SYDVKM. V was clipped by 10 bases and J by 2 bases, with 9 bases between them. The CDR3 totals 11 residues. Here the CDR3 DNA reads TGTGCCACGGTTTACGCCTACGAGCAGTACTTC. This codes for CATVYAYEQYF. Variable domain in full (rest from reference TRBV28 and TRBJ2-7): DVKVTQSSRYLVKRTGEKVFLECVQDMDHENMFWYRQDPGLGLRLIYFSYDVKMKEKGDIPEGYSVSREKKERFSLILESASTNQTSMYLCATVYAYEQYFGPGTRLTVT.

The V gene is TRBV7-9, the J gene TRBJ2-3; TRBD1 might be the D (6 bases). Germline-derived CDR1 and CDR2 are SEHNR and FQNEAQ (reference sequence). The length of the CDR3 is 15 residues. Trimming pared 2 bases from V and 2 bases from J, leaving 11 bases between. The CDR3, as DNA: TGTGCCAGCAGCTTACGTGGGGGCTTCACAGATACGCAGTATTTT. As protein: CASSLRGGFTDTQYF.

This chain joins TRBV19 and TRBJ2-7; possibly TRBD2 for D (6 bases). The germline CDR1 and CDR2 sequences are LNHDA and SQIVND (reference sequence). V was clipped by 3 bases and J by 0 bases, with 9 bases between them. This CDR3 spans 14 amino acids. CDR3 in amino acids: CASSIQDYSYEQYF. DNA of the CDR3: TGTGCCAGTAGTATTCAGGACTACTCCTACGAGCAGTACTTC.

The sample holds a few counts of this clone. This chain connects TRBV5-1 to TRBJ1-1; 8 bases match TRBD1. The germline V gene has CDR1 SGHRS and CDR2 YFSETQ. J was trimmed by 6 bases and V by 3 bases; bases with no gene match: 10. This CDR3 comprises 15 residues. CDR3 protein: CASSYYRGSDAEAFF. The CDR3 DNA sequence: TGCGCCAGCAGCTACTACAGGGGGAGTGACGCTGAAGCTTTCTTT.

Only one count was recorded for this clone. The chain carries TRBV6-5 and TRBJ2-5; no definite D call. The length of the CDR3 is 14 residues. Germline CDR1 and CDR2: MNHEY and SVGAGI. Between the trimmed V and J ends, which lost 2 bases and 1 base, there was a span of 8 bases. The chain's CDR3 is CASSYLNFQETQYF. CDR3 coding DNA: TGTGCCAGCAGTTACCTGAACTTCCAAGAGACCCAGTACTTC.

In this sample, this clone turned up a few times. The genes are TRBV7-9 and TRBJ1-4; maybe TRBD1 (6 bases). Germline CDR1 SEHNR, CDR2 FQNEAQ (reference sequence). The CDR3 is made up of 16 amino acids. Deletions cut 5 bases from V and 7 bases from J, with 20 bases between. CDR3 nucleotide sequence: TGTGCCAGCAGCCCGCGGGGACGGGGGGCGGGTGAAAAACTGTTTTTT. It encodes CASSPRGRGAGEKLFF.

This sequence joins TRBV6-1 and TRBJ2-5, with TRBD2 identical over 7 bases. The trim removed 6 bases at V and 4 bases at J, leaving 5 bases unmatched. CDR1 MNHNS and CDR2 SASEGT come from the germline V gene. This CDR3 is built from 13 residues. The CDR3, as DNA: TGTGCCAGCAGCCGGGACTATAGAGAGACCCAGTACTTC. Residues: CASSRDYRETQYF.

The chain links TRBV28 to TRBJ1-4, with 8 bases matching TRBD1. The CDR3 runs 16 residues. V lost 3 bases and J lost 10; bases outside the gene matches: 13. CDR1 MDHEN and CDR2 SYDVKM come from the germline V gene. The CDR3 sequence: CASSLSRGPDLGKLFF. The CDR3 nucleotides are TGTGCCAGCAGTTTGAGCAGGGGGCCCGATCTGGGAAAACTGTTTTTT.

This sequence joins TRBV30 and TRBJ2-2; possible D gene TRBD2, 6 bases. Trimming shortened V by 5 bases and J by 6 bases, and 13 bases separated the two germline ends. Looked up from germline, CDR1 is GTSNPN and CDR2 is SVGIG (reference sequence). The CDR3 loop spans 13 amino acids. Here the CDR3 DNA reads TGTGCCTGGGGGACTGTTCTGGCCGGGGAGCTGTTTTTT. Translating gives CAWGTVLAGELFF.